This is a list of T cell receptor beta chains from one sample in a study of T cell responses to AZD1222 COVID-19 vaccine. Sequencing used immunoSEQ multiplex PCR; TCRdb keeps in-frame clones, though not all of them. This sample has approximately 89,000 clones; over 80% occur once, and the top ten carry 11%. Sequenced here: peripheral blood, sampled 28 days after the second AZD1222 dose. The receptors were sampled from an adult who received the AZD1222 COVID-19 vaccine. Each CDR3 is given with its conserved first and last residue. Fields, in order: V gene, J gene, CDR3 protein.

>TRBV28|TRBJ1-3
CASSPLGGQGGGNTIYF
>TRBV7-2|TRBJ1-2
CASSSLRDRDGYTF
>TRBV7-9|TRBJ1-1
CASSPPTGNTEAFF
>TRBV10-3|TRBJ2-5
CAIQRHGTSETQYF
>TRBV20-1|TRBJ1-2
CSAPFRGGYTF
>TRBV19|TRBJ2-3
CASSIGTGGPDTQYF
>TRBV7-2|TRBJ1-3
CASSLGTGHGNTIYF
>TRBV19|TRBJ2-3
CASAGGQRGGSAATQYF
>TRBV5-1|TRBJ1-2
CASSSLEGSYGYTF
>TRBV19|TRBJ1-1
CASLAGNTEAFF
>TRBV24-1|TRBJ2-5
CATSDYRTPDRETQYF
>TRBV6-1|TRBJ1-4
CASSEAMTGRGEKLFF
>TRBV7-6|TRBJ2-3
CASSQSVGKGGGTQYF
>TRBV5-1|TRBJ1-1
CASSLAGLGNTEAFF
>TRBV15|TRBJ2-7
CATSRTPNRDRAYF
>TRBV12-5|TRBJ1-6
CASGTDRVWSPLHF
>TRBV24-1|TRBJ2-3
CATSQTGTSGPSDTQYF
>TRBV7-9|TRBJ2-7
CASSSLAGVTYEQYF
>TRBV18|TRBJ1-2
CASSPDSTANYGYTF
>TRBV11-3|TRBJ1-4
CASSLTGEEKLFF
>TRBV7-3|TRBJ2-7
CASSLLAEYDEQYF
>TRBV27|TRBJ2-3
CASSYRRTGGTDTQYF
>TRBV6-5|TRBJ2-1
CASSPRYSYNEQFF
>TRBV5-1|TRBJ2-3
CASSLGGTDTQYF